The present entry profiles one T cell receptor (beta chain) with its context. Antigen specificity is unknown. This entry belongs to a study of breast tumors, draining lymph nodes, adjacent tissues. Study-wide results and limits: That most tumor T cells come from lymph nodes remained unproven. Tumor TCR diversity was below lymph nodes but above nontumor tissue. Data fit most tumor T cells coming from lymph node, expanding in tumor. Compared with basal-like, luminal-like tumors shared significantly more repertoire with nontumor tissue.

TCRdb re-called the multiplex PCR reads with MiXCR, one entry per CDR3 protein. The sample lists approximately 210,000 distinct CDR3 sequences, about a third occurring once. The lymph nodes were axillary draining lymph nodes from breast cancer patients. V shed 7 bases and J shed 7 bases, with 17 bases lying between them. The germline gives CDR1 SGDLS, CDR2 YYNGEE. The CDR3 length is 13 residues. This receptor was obtained from a female donor with breast cancer. Some clones in this sample may be carry-over from other donors' samples. The sample comprised axillary lymph node tissue. This chain uses TRBV9 with TRBJ2-5; D may correspond to TRBD1 or TRBD2 (6 bases each). The CDR3: CASPRGGKATQYF. The CDR3 DNA reads TGTGCCAGCCCCAGAGGGGGGAAGGCGACCCAGTACTTC.